A selection of T cell receptor beta chains follows, all from one sample in a study of shared clonotypes between healthy human individuals. TCRdb keeps only in-frame clones here, not all; method: immunoSEQ multiplex PCR. The repertoire holds approximately 95,000 clones, with around 67% as singletons. The sequencing input was memory CD8+ T cells sorted from blood. Receptors originate from a man aged 25-45 years in good health. Both conserved end residues are part of each CDR3. Fields, in order: J gene, V gene, D gene, CDR3 length, clone size, CDR3 DNA, CDR3 protein. D genes are given only for firm matches. The size entry is marked missing in some rows and otherwise reads once, few, many or a size class.

>TRBJ2-1|TRBV6-4|TRBD2|15|.
TGTGCCAGCAGTGACTCGGCGGGAGGATACAATGAGCAGTTCTTC
CASSDSAGGYNEQFF
>TRBJ2-7|TRBV7-2|.|14|.
TGTGCCAGCAGCTCGGCGGACAGTTATGACGAGCAGTACTTC
CASSSADSYDEQYF
>TRBJ2-6|TRBV7-3|.|16|.
TGTGCCTCTCAAGCTTATCCCTTCTCTGGGGCCAACGTCCTGACTTTC
CASQAYPFSGANVLTF
>TRBJ2-1|TRBV20-1|.|11|.
TGCAGTGCTTCTAGGATGGATGAGCAGTTCTTC
CSASRMDEQFF
>TRBJ1-2|TRBV6-5|.|14|.
TGTGCCAGCAGCCCCGGACAGAGGACTTATGGCTACACCTTC
CASSPGQRTYGYTF
>TRBJ1-4|TRBV5-8|.|14|.
TGTGCCAGCAGCTTAACAACAACTAATGAAAAACTGTTTTTT
CASSLTTTNEKLFF
>TRBJ2-7|TRBV5-4|TRBD2|13|.
TGTGCCAGCAGCTTCGGCGGGAGCGTCGAGCAGTACTTC
CASSFGGSVEQYF
>TRBJ1-5|TRBV28|.|14|.
TGTGCCAGCAGTCCACGTAGTCGGGGCCAGCCCCAGCATTTT
CASSPRSRGQPQHF
>TRBJ2-2|TRBV7-9|.|16|few
TGTGCCAGCAGCCCATCGGACGGAATGAACACCGGGGAGCTGTTTTTT
CASSPSDGMNTGELFF
>TRBJ2-3|TRBV7-6|TRBD2|15|.
TGTGCCAGCAGCCGGACTAGTCGGCACACAGATACGCAGTATTTT
CASSRTSRHTDTQYF
>TRBJ1-5|TRBV9|.|14|.
TGTGCCAGCAGCGTAGGAGGGAGCAATCAGCCCCAGCATTTT
CASSVGGSNQPQHF